A selection of T cell receptor beta chains follows, all from one sample in a study of shared clonotypes between healthy human individuals. Repertoires were generated with immunoSEQ multiplex PCR, while TCRdb's copy carries only in-frame clones and drops some. Of 2 million to 2.5 million clones in the sample, over 85% are singletons; the top ten hold 0.39%. Sequencing input: naive CD4+ T cells from PBMCs. The receptors derive from a man between 18 and 35 years old in good health. Some clones in this sample may be carry-over from other donors' samples. CDR3s include the opening cysteine and the closing phenylalanine or tryptophan. Fields, in order: D gene, clone size, V gene, J gene, CDR3 protein, CDR3 DNA. The D gene is left open where the match is weak. Expanded clones are given a class, and other clones once, few, many or no size at all.

d_call: TRBD1; clone_size: NA; v_call: TRBV29-1; j_call: TRBJ1-1; cdr3_aa: CSVRLNRGDSTEAFF; cdr3_nt: TGCAGCGTTCGGCTTAACAGGGGCGACTCCACTGAAGCTTTCTTT
d_call: NA; clone_size: NA; v_call: TRBV15; j_call: TRBJ1-2; cdr3_aa: CATSRDRGGYGYTF; cdr3_nt: TGTGCCACCAGCAGAGATCGGGGGGGTTATGGCTACACCTTC
d_call: TRBD2; clone_size: once; v_call: TRBV7-3; j_call: TRBJ2-1; cdr3_aa: CASSSGTSGREQFF; cdr3_nt: TGTGCCAGCAGCTCAGGGACTAGCGGGAGGGAGCAGTTCTTC
d_call: NA; clone_size: NA; v_call: TRBV5-1; j_call: TRBJ1-1; cdr3_aa: CASSLARENTEAFF; cdr3_nt: TGCGCCAGCAGCTTGGCGCGAGAAAACACTGAAGCTTTCTTT
d_call: NA; clone_size: NA; v_call: TRBV7-3; j_call: TRBJ2-2; cdr3_aa: CASSLLGGGTGELFF; cdr3_nt: TGTGCCAGCAGCTTGTTAGGGGGAGGCACCGGGGAGCTGTTTTTT
d_call: NA; clone_size: NA; v_call: TRBV5-1; j_call: TRBJ1-5; cdr3_aa: CASSLSAGNQPQHF; cdr3_nt: TGCGCCAGCAGCTTGAGTGCCGGTAATCAGCCCCAGCATTTT
d_call: NA; clone_size: NA; v_call: TRBV2; j_call: TRBJ2-2; cdr3_aa: CASSEVNTGELFF; cdr3_nt: TGTGCCAGCAGTGAGGTCAACACCGGGGAGCTGTTTTTT
d_call: TRBD1; clone_size: NA; v_call: TRBV19; j_call: TRBJ1-5; cdr3_aa: CASSPSGQVNNQPQHF; cdr3_nt: TGTGCCAGTAGCCCAAGCGGACAGGTGAACAATCAGCCCCAGCATTTT
d_call: TRBD1; clone_size: NA; v_call: TRBV2; j_call: TRBJ1-1; cdr3_aa: CASWPGGLGTEAFF; cdr3_nt: TGTGCCAGCTGGCCAGGGGGCCTGGGCACTGAAGCTTTCTTT
d_call: TRBD2; clone_size: NA; v_call: TRBV29-1; j_call: TRBJ2-3; cdr3_aa: CSVLAGSGTDTQYF; cdr3_nt: TGCAGCGTATTAGCGGGATCGGGCACAGATACGCAGTATTTT
d_call: NA; clone_size: NA; v_call: TRBV14; j_call: TRBJ1-2; cdr3_aa: CASSQSRQSHGYTF; cdr3_nt: TGTGCCAGCAGCCAAAGTAGACAGAGTCATGGCTACACCTTC
d_call: NA; clone_size: once; v_call: TRBV4-1; j_call: TRBJ2-2; cdr3_aa: CASSQDGAVNTGELFF; cdr3_nt: TGCGCCAGCAGCCAAGATGGTGCAGTTAACACCGGGGAGCTGTTTTTT
d_call: TRBD2; clone_size: once; v_call: TRBV11-2; j_call: TRBJ2-2; cdr3_aa: CASRRGGRAANTGELFF; cdr3_nt: TGTGCCAGCAGGCGAGGCGGGAGGGCTGCGAACACCGGGGAGCTGTTTTTT
d_call: NA; clone_size: NA; v_call: TRBV27; j_call: TRBJ2-5; cdr3_aa: CASSLDRLAGETQYF; cdr3_nt: TGTGCCAGCAGTTTGGACAGACTCGCCGGGGAGACCCAGTACTTC
d_call: NA; clone_size: NA; v_call: TRBV5-1; j_call: TRBJ1-3; cdr3_aa: CASSPYEGSGNTIYF; cdr3_nt: TGCGCCAGCAGCCCATACGAGGGATCTGGAAACACCATATATTTT
d_call: TRBD1; clone_size: NA; v_call: TRBV6-1; j_call: TRBJ2-1; cdr3_aa: CASRGRGLNEQFF; cdr3_nt: TGTGCCAGCAGGGGCAGGGGGCTGAATGAGCAGTTCTTC
d_call: NA; clone_size: NA; v_call: TRBV28; j_call: TRBJ1-5; cdr3_aa: CASSLVGVPSQHF; cdr3_nt: TGTGCCAGCAGTTTAGTTGGTGTTCCGTCCCAGCATTTT
d_call: NA; clone_size: NA; v_call: TRBV27; j_call: TRBJ1-1; cdr3_aa: CASSLSYTTNTEAFF; cdr3_nt: TGTGCCAGCAGTTTGAGTTACACCACGAACACTGAAGCTTTCTTT
d_call: NA; clone_size: NA; v_call: TRBV30; j_call: TRBJ2-7; cdr3_aa: CAWSSGTSAEQYF; cdr3_nt: TGTGCCTGGAGTTCCGGGACGTCAGCCGAGCAGTACTTC
d_call: NA; clone_size: once; v_call: TRBV29-1; j_call: TRBJ2-7; cdr3_aa: CSVVADSSYEQYF; cdr3_nt: TGCAGCGTTGTAGCGGACAGCTCCTACGAGCAGTACTTC
d_call: NA; clone_size: NA; v_call: TRBV27; j_call: TRBJ2-4; cdr3_aa: CASRPGVYTKNIQYF; cdr3_nt: TGTGCCAGCAGGCCAGGGGTTTATACCAAAAACATTCAGTACTTC
d_call: TRBD1; clone_size: NA; v_call: TRBV5-4; j_call: TRBJ2-5; cdr3_aa: CASSLPGQGQETQYF; cdr3_nt: TGTGCCAGCAGCTTACCGGGACAGGGACAAGAGACCCAGTACTTC
d_call: TRBD1; clone_size: NA; v_call: TRBV5-3; j_call: TRBJ2-7; cdr3_aa: CARSFLTGGSYEQYF; cdr3_nt: TGTGCCAGAAGCTTCCTGACAGGGGGGTCCTACGAGCAGTACTTC